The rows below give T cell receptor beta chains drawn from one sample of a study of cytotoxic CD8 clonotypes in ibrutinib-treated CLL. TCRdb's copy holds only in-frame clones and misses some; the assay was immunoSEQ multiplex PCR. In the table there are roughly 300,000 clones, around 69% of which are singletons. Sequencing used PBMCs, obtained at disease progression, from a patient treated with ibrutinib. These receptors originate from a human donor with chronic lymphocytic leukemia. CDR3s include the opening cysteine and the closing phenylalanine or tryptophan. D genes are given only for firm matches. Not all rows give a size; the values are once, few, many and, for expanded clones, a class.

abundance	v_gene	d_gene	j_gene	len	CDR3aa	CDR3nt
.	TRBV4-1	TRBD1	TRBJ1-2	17	CASSQERDRGSNYGYTF	TGCGCCAGCAGCCAAGAGCGGGACAGAGGATCTAACTATGGCTACACCTTC
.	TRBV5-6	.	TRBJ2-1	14	CASSDGTAYNEQFF	TGTGCCAGCAGCGACGGGACGGCCTACAATGAGCAGTTCTTC
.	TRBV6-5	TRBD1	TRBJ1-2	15	CASRSRQGRVYGYTF	TGTGCCAGCAGGTCGCGACAGGGGAGAGTCTATGGCTACACCTTC
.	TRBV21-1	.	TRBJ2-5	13	CASSHSAPQTQYF	TGTGCCAGCAGCCACTCCGCCCCCCAGACCCAGTACTTC
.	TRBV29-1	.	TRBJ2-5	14	CSVEKGLPQETQYF	TGCAGCGTTGAAAAGGGGCTGCCCCAAGAGACCCAGTACTTC
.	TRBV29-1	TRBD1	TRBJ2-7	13	CSVARTGSYEQYF	TGCAGCGTAGCGAGGACAGGGTCCTACGAGCAGTACTTC
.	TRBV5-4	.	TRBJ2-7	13	CASSATGFYEQYF	TGTGCCAGCAGCGCCACAGGGTTCTACGAGCAGTACTTC
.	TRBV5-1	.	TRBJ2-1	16	CASTQWGGLPYNEQFF	TGCGCCAGCACGCAGTGGGGGGGCCTCCCCTACAATGAGCAGTTCTTC
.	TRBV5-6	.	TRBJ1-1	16	CASTLPGGGMNTEAFF	TGTGCCAGCACGCTCCCCGGGGGAGGGATGAACACTGAAGCTTTCTTT
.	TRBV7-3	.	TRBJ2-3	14	CASTPGTSLDTQYF	TGTGCCAGCACCCCCGGGACCTCGCTGGATACGCAGTATTTT
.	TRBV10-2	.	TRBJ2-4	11	CASSRKNIQYF	TGCGCCAGCAGTCGGAAAAACATTCAGTACTTC
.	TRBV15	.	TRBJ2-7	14	CATSREVVRDEQYF	TGTGCCACCAGCAGAGAGGTAGTTCGGGACGAGCAGTACTTC
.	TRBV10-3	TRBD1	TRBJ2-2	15	CAISPTDRGAGELFF	TGTGCCATCAGTCCAACCGACAGGGGCGCCGGGGAGCTGTTTTTT
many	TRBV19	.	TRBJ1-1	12	CASSFPNTEAFF	TGTGCCAGTAGTTTTCCGAACACTGAAGCTTTCTTT
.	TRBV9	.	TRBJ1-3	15	CASSVGSDSGNTIYF	TGTGCCAGCAGCGTAGGGTCAGACTCTGGAAACACCATATATTTT
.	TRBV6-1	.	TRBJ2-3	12	CASSELGDTQYF	TGTGCCAGCAGTGAATTGGGGGATACGCAGTATTTT
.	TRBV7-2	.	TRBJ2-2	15	CASSFQPGSTGELFF	TGTGCCAGCAGCTTTCAACCGGGTAGCACCGGGGAGCTGTTTTTT
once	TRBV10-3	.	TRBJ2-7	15	CAISEWKGRLYEQYF	TGTGCCATCAGTGAGTGGAAGGGCCGGCTTTACGAGCAGTACTTC
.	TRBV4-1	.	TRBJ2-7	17	CASSQVFSGTDSYEQYF	TGCGCCAGCAGCCAAGTTTTTTCCGGGACCGACTCCTACGAGCAGTACTTC
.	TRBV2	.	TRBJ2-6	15	CASSGGSSGANVLTF	TGTGCCAGCAGTGGGGGAAGCTCTGGGGCCAACGTCCTGACTTTC
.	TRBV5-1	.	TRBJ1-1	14	CASNGQLLNTEAFF	TGCGCCAGCAACGGACAGCTTTTGAACACTGAAGCTTTCTTT
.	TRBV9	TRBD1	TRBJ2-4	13	CASSTGVENIQYF	TGTGCCAGCTCAACAGGGGTAGAAAACATTCAGTACTTC
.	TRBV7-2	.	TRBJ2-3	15	CASSLMGGAVDTQYF	TGTGCCAGCAGCTTAATGGGGGGCGCTGTAGATACGCAGTATTTT
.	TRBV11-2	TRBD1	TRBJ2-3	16	CASSPRAGGPTDTQYF	TGTGCCAGCAGCCCCAGGGCAGGGGGCCCCACAGATACGCAGTATTTT